This TCR beta chain derives from a study of cytotoxic CD8 clonotypes in ibrutinib-treated CLL. Study-level information: Samples averaged roughly 260,000 productive templates and about 94,000 productive rearrangements.

Produced via immunoSEQ multiplex PCR; TCRdb's table is partial and in-frame only. The sample has 45,000 to 70,000 clones; roughly 50% are singletons. The CDR3 is made up of 12 amino acids. The receptor's source is a human donor with chronic lymphocytic leukemia. This chain joins TRBV21-1 and TRBJ2-5. TRBV21-1 is marked as a pseudogene. This specimen was PBMCs, taken after 24 months of ibrutinib treatment. The CDR3 spells CARKGIWETQYF. CDR3 nucleotide sequence: TGTGCCAGGAAGGGAATTTGGGAAACCCAGTACTTC.